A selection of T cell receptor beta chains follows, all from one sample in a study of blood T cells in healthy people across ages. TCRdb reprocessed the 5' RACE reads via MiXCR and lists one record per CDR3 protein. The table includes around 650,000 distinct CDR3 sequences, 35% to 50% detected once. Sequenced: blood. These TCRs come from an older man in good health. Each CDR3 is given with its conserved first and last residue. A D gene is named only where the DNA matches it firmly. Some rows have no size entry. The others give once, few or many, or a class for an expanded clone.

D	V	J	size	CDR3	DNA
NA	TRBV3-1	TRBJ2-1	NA	CASSSRQLRSNEQFF	TGTGCCAGCAGCTCAAGACAGTTACGCTCCAATGAGCAGTTCTTC
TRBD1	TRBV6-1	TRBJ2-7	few	CASRPNRGPYEQYF	TGTGCCAGCAGGCCTAACAGGGGGCCCTACGAGCAGTACTTC
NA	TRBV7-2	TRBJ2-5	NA	CASSLLIKETQYF	TGTGCCAGCAGCCTTTTGATAAAAGAGACCCAGTACTTC
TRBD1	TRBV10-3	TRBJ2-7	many	CAISPGQGAGYEQYF	TGTGCCATCAGTCCGGGACAGGGGGCCGGGTACGAGCAGTACTTC
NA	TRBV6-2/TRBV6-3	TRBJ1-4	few	CASSLDGSANEKLFF	TGTGCCAGCAGTTTGGACGGATCGGCTAATGAAAAACTGTTTTTT
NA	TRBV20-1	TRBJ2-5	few	CSAPGGLQETQYF	TGCAGTGCCCCCGGGGGCCTCCAAGAGACCCAGTACTTC
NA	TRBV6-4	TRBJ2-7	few	CASRPWYEQYF	TGTGCCAGCAGGCCCTGGTACGAGCAGTACTTC
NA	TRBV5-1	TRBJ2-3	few	CVSRLEEGADTQYF	TGCGTCAGCAGACTCGAGGAGGGAGCAGATACGCAGTATTTT
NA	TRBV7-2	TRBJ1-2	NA	CASSLTVTRKGGYTF	TGTGCCAGCAGCTTAACCGTGACCCGCAAGGGAGGCTACACCTTC
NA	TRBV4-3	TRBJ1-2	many	CASSRDPGGVGYTF	TGCGCCAGCAGCCGGGACCCCGGTGGGGTTGGCTACACCTTC
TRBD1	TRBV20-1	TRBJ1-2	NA	CSARDPGQGSRGYTF	TGCAGTGCTAGAGATCCGGGACAGGGGAGCAGAGGCTACACCTTC
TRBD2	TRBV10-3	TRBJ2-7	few	CAISESWGGEVSEQYF	TGTGCCATCAGTGAGTCCTGGGGAGGGGAAGTATCCGAGCAGTACTTC
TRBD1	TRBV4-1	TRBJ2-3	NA	CASSLSGQGPDTQYF	TGCGCCAGCAGCCTATCTGGACAGGGACCAGATACGCAGTATTTT
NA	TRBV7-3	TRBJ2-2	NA	CASSLNTVTGELFF	TGTGCCAGCAGCTTAAACACAGTCACCGGGGAGCTGTTTTTT
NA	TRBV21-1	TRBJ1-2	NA	CASSNWGTGGEFYGYIF	TGTGCCAGCAGCAATTGGGGGACAGGGGGCGAGTTTTATGGCTACATCTTC
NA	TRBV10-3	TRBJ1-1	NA	CAISEDQGTEAFF	TGTGCCATCAGTGAGGATCAGGGCACTGAAGCTTTCTTT
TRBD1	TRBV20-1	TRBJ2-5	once	CSASSTGFGETQYF	TGCAGCGCTAGTTCGACAGGGTTCGGAGAGACCCAGTACTTC
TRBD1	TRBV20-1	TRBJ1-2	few	CSARGHGRGPGDGYTF	TGCAGTGCTAGAGGGCACGGCAGGGGGCCTGGCGATGGCTACACCTTC
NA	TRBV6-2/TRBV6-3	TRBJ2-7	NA	CASYSTGSGVYEQYF	TGTGCCAGCTACTCTACAGGGTCTGGGGTCTACGAGCAGTACTTC
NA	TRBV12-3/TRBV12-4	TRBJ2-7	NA	CASTTSGGYEQYF	TGTGCCAGCACCACTTCCGGGGGCTACGAGCAGTACTTC
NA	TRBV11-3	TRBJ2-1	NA	CASSLGQRGDEQFF	TGTGCCAGCAGCTTAGGTCAGAGAGGGGATGAGCAGTTCTTC
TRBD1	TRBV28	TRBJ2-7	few	CASSQGDRREQYF	TGTGCCAGCAGTCAAGGGGACAGGAGGGAGCAGTACTTC
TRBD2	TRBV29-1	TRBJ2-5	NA	CSVDETSGSKSEQYF	TGCAGCGTTGACGAAACTAGCGGGAGTAAGAGTGAGCAGTACTTC
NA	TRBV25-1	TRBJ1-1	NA	CASSELGSTEAFF	TGTGCCAGCAGTGAATTAGGCAGCACTGAAGCTTTCTTT
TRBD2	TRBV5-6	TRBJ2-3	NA	CASSLPGGLTDTQYF	TGTGCCAGCAGCTTGCCGGGGGGTCTCACAGATACGCAGTATTTT
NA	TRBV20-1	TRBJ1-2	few	CSARGEGPGGYTF	TGCAGTGCTAGGGGGGAAGGGCCGGGAGGCTACACCTTC
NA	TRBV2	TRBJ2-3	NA	CASGYTSDTQYF	TGTGCCAGCGGATATACTTCGGATACGCAGTATTTT
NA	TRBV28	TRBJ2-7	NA	CASSPPLVLNGQYF	TGTGCCAGCAGCCCTCCCCTGGTTCTCAACGGGCAGTACTTC
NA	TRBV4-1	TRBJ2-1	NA	CASSQTTGTYNEQFF	TGCGCCAGCAGCCAGACGACAGGCACCTACAATGAGCAGTTCTTC
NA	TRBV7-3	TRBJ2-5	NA	CASSLIESRADPRSSYNEQYF	TGTGCCAGCAGCTTAATTGAGAGCAGGGCCGATCCCCGAAGCTCCTACAATGAGCAGTACTTC
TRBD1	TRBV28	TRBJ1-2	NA	CASSDDREGNYGYTF	TGTGCCAGCAGTGACGACAGGGAGGGAAACTATGGCTACACCTTC
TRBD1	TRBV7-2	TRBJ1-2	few	CASSPRQGVGYTF	TGTGCCAGCAGCCCAAGACAGGGGGTCGGCTACACCTTC
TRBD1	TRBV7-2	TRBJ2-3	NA	CASSQDRGFTDTQYF	TGTGCCAGCAGTCAGGACAGGGGGTTTACAGATACGCAGTATTTT
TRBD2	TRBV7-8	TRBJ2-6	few	CASSPQTSGGSGANVLTF	TGTGCCAGCAGCCCGCAGACTAGCGGGGGGTCTGGGGCCAACGTCCTGACTTTC
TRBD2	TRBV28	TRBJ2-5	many	CASRPGGQETQYF	TGTGCCAGCAGGCCGGGGGGGCAAGAGACCCAGTACTTC
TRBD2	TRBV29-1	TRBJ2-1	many	CSASPDRIGGRGNEQFF	TGCAGCGCCTCACCTGACAGAATAGGCGGGAGGGGCAATGAGCAGTTCTTC
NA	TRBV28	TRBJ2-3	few	CASSSRPLTDTQYF	TGTGCCAGCAGTTCGCGGCCTTTGACAGATACGCAGTATTTT
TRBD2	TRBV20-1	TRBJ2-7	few	CSARAGVISYEQYF	TGCAGTGCTCGTGCGGGAGTAATCTCCTACGAGCAGTACTTC
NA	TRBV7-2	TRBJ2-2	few	CASSLNSRESTGELFF	TGTGCCAGCAGCTTAAATTCCAGGGAGAGCACCGGGGAGCTGTTTTTT
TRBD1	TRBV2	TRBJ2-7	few	CASTRDRVVWYF	TGTGCCAGCACCAGAGACAGGGTCGTTTGGTACTTC
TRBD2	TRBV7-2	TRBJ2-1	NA	CASSLLIRTGGPKGNEQFF	TGTGCCAGCAGCTTACTCATCAGGACGGGGGGGCCTAAAGGCAATGAGCAGTTCTTC
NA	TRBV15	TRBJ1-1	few	CATSRGAGMNTEAFF	TGTGCCACCAGCAGAGGGGCAGGGATGAACACTGAAGCTTTCTTT
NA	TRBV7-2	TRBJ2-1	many	CASSPRTVQFF	TGTGCCAGCAGCCCCCGGACAGTTCAGTTCTTC
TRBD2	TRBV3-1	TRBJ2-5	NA	CASSQGAGGGETQYF	TGTGCCAGCAGCCAGGGTGCGGGAGGGGGAGAGACCCAGTACTTC
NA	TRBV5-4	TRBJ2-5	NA	CASSLTGPQETQYF	TGTGCCAGCAGCTTAACAGGGCCCCAAGAGACCCAGTACTTC
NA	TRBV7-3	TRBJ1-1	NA	CAGSSTGPMNTEAFF	TGTGCCGGCAGCTCGACCGGGCCCATGAACACTGAAGCTTTCTTT
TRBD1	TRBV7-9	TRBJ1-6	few	CASSSKGAGNSPLHF	TGTGCCAGCAGCTCGAAGGGGGCTGGTAATTCACCCCTCCACTTT
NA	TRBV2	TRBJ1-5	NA	CASSDSGARQPQHF	TGTGCCAGCAGTGATTCAGGGGCCCGCCAGCCCCAGCATTTT
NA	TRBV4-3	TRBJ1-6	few	CASSQDLGSPLHF	TGCGCCAGCAGCCAGGATCTTGGTTCACCCCTCCACTTT
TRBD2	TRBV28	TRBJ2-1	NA	CASSPNRGGYNEQFF	TGTGCCAGCAGCCCCAACCGGGGGGGGTACAATGAGCAGTTCTTC
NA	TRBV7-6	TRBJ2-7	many	CASSLSGGGYEQYF	TGTGCCAGCAGTTTAAGTGGGGGAGGCTACGAGCAGTACTTC
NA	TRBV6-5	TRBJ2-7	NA	CASSYSSRSSYEQYF	TGTGCCAGCAGTTACTCTTCGCGTAGCTCCTACGAGCAGTACTTC
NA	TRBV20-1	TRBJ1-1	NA	CSAREVYPDEAFF	TGCAGTGCTAGAGAGGTATATCCGGACGAAGCTTTCTTT
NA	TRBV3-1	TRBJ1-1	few	CASSQVLGAKTEAFF	TGTGCCAGCAGCCAAGTATTGGGGGCTAAGACTGAAGCTTTCTTT
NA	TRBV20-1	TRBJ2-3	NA	CSAAKRGDTQYF	TGCAGTGCCGCAAAAAGAGGTGATACGCAGTATTTT